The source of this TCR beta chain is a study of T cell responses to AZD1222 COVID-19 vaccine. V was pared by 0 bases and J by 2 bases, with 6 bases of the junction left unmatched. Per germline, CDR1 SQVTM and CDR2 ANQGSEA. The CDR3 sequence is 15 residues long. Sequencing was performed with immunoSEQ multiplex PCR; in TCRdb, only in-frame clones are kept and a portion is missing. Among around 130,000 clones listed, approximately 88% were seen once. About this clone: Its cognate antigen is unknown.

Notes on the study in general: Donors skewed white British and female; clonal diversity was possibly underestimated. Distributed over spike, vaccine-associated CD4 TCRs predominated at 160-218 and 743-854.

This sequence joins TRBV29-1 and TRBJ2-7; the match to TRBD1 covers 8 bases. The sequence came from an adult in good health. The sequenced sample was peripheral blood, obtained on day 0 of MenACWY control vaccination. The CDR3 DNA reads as TGCAGCGTTGAAGACGGGACAGGCAAGGCCTACGAGCAGTACTTC. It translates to CSVEDGTGKAYEQYF.